This entry concerns a single T cell receptor beta chain. The antigen is not known. The CDR3 contains 15 residues. J was trimmed by 2 bases and V by 2 bases; bases with no gene match: 5. Germline-derived CDR1 and CDR2 are SGHVS and FNYEAQ. This sample is part of a study of beta chain features in type 1 diabetes. Study overall: Examination of sorted cells across all samples involved more than 100,000,000 cells.

Investigators reverse transcribed all isolated RNA, so they sequenced expressed TCRB transcripts. The data were produced by immunoSEQ multiplex PCR, yet TCRdb's version contains in-frame clones alone and is incomplete. The table shows tens of thousands of clones, with around 63% occurring only once. Regarding the study as a whole: Moderately but significantly shorter TCRB CDR3s were found in Type 1 diabetes patients in all four CD4+ subsets.

Sequencing was performed on Tregs from blood. V is TRBV7-6 and J is TRBJ2-7, with TRBD1 matching over 8 bases. The clonotype comes from a man aged 18 to 29 with type 1 diabetes. The CDR3 DNA is TGTGCCAGCAGCTTACAGGGGGCAGGGGCCTACGAGCAGTACTTC. Its protein is CASSLQGAGAYEQYF. The variable domain in full, with the rest retrieved from reference TRBV7-6 and TRBJ2-7, is GAGVSQSPRYKVTKRGQDVALRCDPISGHVSLYWYRQALGQGPEFLTYFNYEAQQDKSGLPNDRFSAERPEGSISTLTIQRTEQRDSAMYRCASSLQGAGAYEQYFGPGTRLTVT.